These T cell receptor beta chains were read from a single sample in a study of control samples from healthy donors and cancer patients. Produced via immunoSEQ multiplex PCR; TCRdb's table is partial and in-frame only. The data hold approximately 190,000 clones, with over 80% observed a single time. The sequenced sample was blood. All receptors derive from a man aged 25 to 40 in good health. Each CDR3 is given with its conserved first and last residue. The D gene is left open where the match is weak. Clone size is given for some rows only: seen once, a few or many times, or a class if the clone is expanded.

V gene	D gene	clone size	J gene	CDR3 DNA	CDR3 protein
TRBV14	TRBD2	once	TRBJ2-2	TGTGCCAGCAGCCCAGACCCGATACTAGCGGGGGGCCTCACCGGGGAGCTGTTTTTT	CASSPDPILAGGLTGELFF
TRBV3-1/TRBV3-2	-	-	TRBJ2-1	TGTGCCAGCAGCCAAGGTCGAAATGAGCAGTTCTTC	CASSQGRNEQFF
TRBV30	TRBD1	-	TRBJ2-2	TGTGCCTGGAGTGGCCAGGGGGTTCCCGGGGAGCTGTTTTTT	CAWSGQGVPGELFF
TRBV7-9	-	-	TRBJ1-5	TGTGCCAGCAGCTTAGGCGGGATCAATCAGCCCCAGCATTTT	CASSLGGINQPQHF
TRBV30	TRBD2	-	TRBJ2-3	TGTGCCTGGAGCCCGGGACTAGCGGGGGCCACAGATACGCAGTATTTT	CAWSPGLAGATDTQYF
TRBV30	-	-	TRBJ1-5	TGTGCCTGGAGTATGGGGGGCAGTCAGCCCCAGCATTTT	CAWSMGGSQPQHF
TRBV6-2/TRBV6-3	-	many	TRBJ1-1	TGTGCCAGCAGTTACCTCCCCGGGGGAGGTGAAGCTTTCTTT	CASSYLPGGGEAFF
TRBV19	-	-	TRBJ2-7	TGTGCCAGTAGTATGGGAGGTCGCAGGGCGCCCTACGAGCAGTACTTC	CASSMGGRRAPYEQYF
TRBV15	-	-	TRBJ2-5	TGTGCCACCAGCAGAGATATTTCCGGGGAGGAGACCCAGTACTTC	CATSRDISGEETQYF
TRBV25-1	TRBD1	-	TRBJ2-5	TGTGCCAGCTCCACAGGGGGTGAGACGGAGACCCAGTACTTC	CASSTGGETETQYF
TRBV9	TRBD1	-	TRBJ2-2	TGTGCCAGCAGCGTAGGTTATCAAGGACAGGGGGCTAACACCGGGGAGCTGTTTTTT	CASSVGYQGQGANTGELFF
TRBV11-2	-	-	TRBJ2-2	TGTGCCAGCAGCTCACGTGGGGGCGCGAGCGGGGAGCTGTTTTTT	CASSSRGGASGELFF
TRBV12-3/TRBV12-4	-	-	TRBJ1-3	TGTGCCAGCAGACGGACGGTCGGAAACACCATATATTTT	CASRRTVGNTIYF
TRBV5-1	-	-	TRBJ1-1	TGCGCCAGCAGCTTGCCCGGTCGGGGAATGAACACTGAAGCTTTCTTT	CASSLPGRGMNTEAFF
TRBV19	-	-	TRBJ2-2	TGTGCCAGTAGTATATATCAGGGGGACTATGGCGGGGAGCTGTTTTTT	CASSIYQGDYGGELFF
TRBV18	TRBD1	-	TRBJ1-4	TGTGCCAGCTCACGAGGACAGGGGAAAGAACTGTTTTTT	CASSRGQGKELFF
TRBV5-1	-	-	TRBJ1-4	TGCGCCAGCAGCTTGGGGACACCCAAACGGGAAAAACTGTTTTTT	CASSLGTPKREKLFF
TRBV18	TRBD1	-	TRBJ1-3	TGTGCCAGCCTCGGGACAGAGTCTGGAAACACCATATATTTT	CASLGTESGNTIYF
TRBV19	-	-	TRBJ1-2	TGTGCCAGTAGTATTTCAACGGTCAGGGCTGGCTACACCTTC	CASSISTVRAGYTF
TRBV13	-	-	TRBJ2-7	TGTGCCAGCAGCTTACAGGGGGGCCCTGCCTACGAACAGTACTTC	CASSLQGGPAYEQYF
TRBV3-1/TRBV3-2	-	-	TRBJ2-3	TGTGCCAGCAGCTCCCGCGGGGCCTTCACAGATACGCAGTATTTT	CASSSRGAFTDTQYF
TRBV4-1	-	-	TRBJ2-2	TGCGCCAGCAGCCAAGTAGGGGCATCTATTAACACCGGGGAGCTGTTTTTT	CASSQVGASINTGELFF
TRBV27	-	-	TRBJ1-5	TGTGCCAGCAGTTTATCGAAACGGGGGGCGAATCAGCCCCAGCATTTT	CASSLSKRGANQPQHF
TRBV6-5	-	-	TRBJ1-5	TGTGCCAGCAGGCGACAGGGCAATCAGCCCCAGCATTTT	CASRRQGNQPQHF
TRBV15	-	-	TRBJ1-5	TGTGCCACCTCTACAGGGAGCAATCAGCCCCAGCATTTT	CATSTGSNQPQHF
TRBV29-1	-	-	TRBJ1-1	TGCAGCGTTGAAGTGAAGCTAAACCCTGAAGCTTTCTTT	CSVEVKLNPEAFF
TRBV10-3	TRBD1	-	TRBJ1-3	TGTGCCATCAGTGAGTCGTTTGTGACAGGGGGCTCTGGAAACACCATATATTTT	CAISESFVTGGSGNTIYF
TRBV3-1/TRBV3-2	-	-	TRBJ1-4	TGTGCCAGCAGCCAAGAGCATACTAAACTGTTTTTT	CASSQEHTKLFF
TRBV18	TRBD2	-	TRBJ2-7	TGTGCCAGCTCACTTTATCCCCCCACGTTACTAGCGGGGGGCTACGAGCAGTACTTC	CASSLYPPTLLAGGYEQYF
TRBV9	-	-	TRBJ1-1	TGTGCCAGCAGCGTAGCTGTACAGAACACTGAAGCTTTCTTT	CASSVAVQNTEAFF